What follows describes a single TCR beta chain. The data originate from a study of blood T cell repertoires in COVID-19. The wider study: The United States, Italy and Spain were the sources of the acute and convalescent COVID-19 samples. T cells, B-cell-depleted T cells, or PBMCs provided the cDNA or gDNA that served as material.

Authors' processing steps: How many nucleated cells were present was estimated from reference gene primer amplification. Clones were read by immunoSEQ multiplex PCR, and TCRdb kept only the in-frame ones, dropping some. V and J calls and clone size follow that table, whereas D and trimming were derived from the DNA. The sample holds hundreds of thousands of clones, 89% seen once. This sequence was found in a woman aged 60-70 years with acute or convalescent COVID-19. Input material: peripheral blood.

The CDR3 region is CASSPSALSSYNEQFF. CDR3 nucleotide sequence: TGTGCCAGCAGCCCCTCAGCGCTCAGCTCCTACAATGAGCAGTTCTTC. V and J are TRBV9 and TRBJ2-1, with D unresolved. The CDR3 extends over 16 amino acids. The ends were cut back, 4 bases at V and 0 bases at J, with 14 bases in the middle. Germline CDR1 reads SGDLS; CDR2 reads YYNGEE.